These 2 T cell receptor beta chains were sequenced from one sample in a study of molecular identifiers for immune sequencing clone quantification. TCRdb ran MiXCR on the PCR reads and lists one entry per CDR3 protein. The repertoire holds more than 85,000 distinct CDR3 sequences, 36% seen once, with around 3.8% in the top ten. Specimen: naive CD8+ T cells from blood, with Jurkat cell RNA spiked in. As to subset: FACS-sorted CD8+CD4-CCR7+CD45RA+ naive T cells. These receptors all stem from a human donor in good health. Some libraries in this study had Jurkat cell RNA spiked in.

This clonotype was recorded many times. J is TRBJ2-3 and V is TRBV12-3 or TRBV12-4; D gene unclear. The V gene lost 6 bases and the J gene lost 7 bases, with 8 bases spanning the gap. The CDR3 is made up of 11 amino acids. CDR3 nucleotide sequence: TGTGCCAGCAGATCCGGGTATACGCAGTATTTT. Translation gives CASRSGYTQYF.

On this clonotype itself: The CDR3 does not close with the conserved phenylalanine or tryptophan, likely indicating a read error. The CDR3, as DNA: TGTGCCAGGTCCGGGGGGAGCGGGTCCACCTACGAGCAGTACTAC. It translates to CARSGGSGSTYEQYY. The chain combines TRBV7-6 with TRBJ2-7; 7 nucleotides align to TRBD2. CDR3 size: 15 residues. From germline, CDR1 is SGHVS and CDR2 FNYEAQ. Trimming cost V 9 bases and J 2 bases; bases outside gene matches: 13.